This TCR beta chain was retrieved from a study of somatic mutations in cytotoxic T cells in rheumatoid arthritis. CDR1 SGHNT and CDR2 YYREEE come from the germline V gene (reference sequence). The CDR3 extends over 15 amino acids. After removal of 4 bases from V and 6 bases from J, the junction contained 10 bases not matched to a gene. This clone is labeled medium-sized. Clones were read by immunoSEQ multiplex PCR, and TCRdb kept only the in-frame ones, dropping some. The table lists about 11,000 clones, approximately 84% of them singletons. This receptor was taken from a woman in her sixties or seventies with rheumatoid arthritis. Source material: CD8+ T cells sorted from blood. J is TRBJ2-1 and V is TRBV5-4; 7 nucleotides agree with TRBD2. The CDR3: CASSHLGEGTNEQFF. The CDR3 region has the DNA TGTGCCAGCAGCCATCTAGGGGAGGGGACCAATGAGCAGTTCTTC.